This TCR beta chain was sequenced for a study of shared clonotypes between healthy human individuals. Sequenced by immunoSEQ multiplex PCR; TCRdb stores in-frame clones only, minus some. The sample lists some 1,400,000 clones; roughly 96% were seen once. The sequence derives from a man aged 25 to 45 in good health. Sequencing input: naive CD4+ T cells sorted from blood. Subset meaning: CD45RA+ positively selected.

The CDR3 bases are TGCGCCAGCAGCGACCTGAGCGTTTACACAGATACGCAGTATTTT. This sequence encodes CASSDLSVYTDTQYF. The chain is built from TRBV10-2 and TRBJ2-3, with unresolved D. The CDR3 sequence is 15 residues long. V lost 6 bases, J lost 2 bases, and 15 bases lay in between. The germline gives CDR1 WSHSY, CDR2 SAAADI.